The entry that follows covers one T cell receptor (beta chain) sequence. The antigen this receptor binds is unknown. Per-nucleotide qualities are absent, and no much larger clonotype sits a single base away. According to the study, the label for this sample's time point signals: week 5, during vaccination. Each vaccine dose, consisting of 300 ug of a 20-mer mutant IDH1 peptide in Montanide, was administered subcutaneously with topical imiquimod. Newly diagnosed WHO grade 3 or 4 IDH1-mutant astrocytomas showing loss of nuclear ATRX were present in the donors. The samples were drawn from NOA16, a multicentre, single-arm, open-label phase I trial in Germany that tested a mutant IDH1 peptide vaccine in humans for the first time. The DNeasy Blood and Tissue Kit was used to extract genomic DNA from EDTA blood for TCRB sequencing. This sample was included in a study of a mutant IDH1 vaccine in newly diagnosed glioma (dated by TCRdb to about 2021). The study in broad terms: Across visits V03 through V10, patients got a total of eight vaccinations, given in weeks 1, 3, 5, 7, 11, 15, 19 and 23. In the chemotherapy-containing groups, vaccination started alongside temozolomide cycles, whereas in patients who had radiotherapy alone it started 4-6 weeks after radiotherapy. For exploratory analyses, longitudinal TCRB deep sequencing was carried out in roughly 23 treated patients wherever samples were available. Peripheral blood was drawn at six visits: V03 (baseline), V05, V07, V10, V12 and V13. The roughly 33 treated patients were approximately 62% male and around 38% female, with a mean age of approximately 40 years. Prior to enrollment, patients had been given standard therapy consisting of radiotherapy alone, temozolomide alone, or radiochemotherapy with temozolomide, with the combination given to most patients.

V and J are truncated by 2 bases and 7 bases respectively, leaving an intervening sequence of 9 bases. The germline V gene provides CDR1 ENHRY and CDR2 SYGVKD. Including the terminal cysteine and phenylalanine, the CDR3 comprises 13 residues. The sequence is cut down to CDR3 DNA, 39 bases in frame from base 1. The library was generated by the immunoSEQ multiplex PCR assay. Following the manufacturer's protocol, the hsTCRB Kit was used to amplify rearranged TCR beta chain sequences. Sequencing of TCRB libraries was carried out on an Illumina MiSeq. Turning to the authors' computational methods: Demultiplexing, trimming and gene mapping were performed with the kit vendor's proprietary platform. In its TCRdb copy, this immuneACCESS table keeps in-frame sequences only and misses some clones. Where compared with another copy, unresolved V genes explain less than half of these, and the others have no known cause. V, J and clone size reflect that table, while D and trimming were determined from the DNA. This sample lists approximately 39,000 clones; roughly 79% were detected once. The top ten constitute roughly an eighth of the sample.

Broad study findings and their caveats: Selection of PBMC samples for TCRB deep sequencing was based on availability. The authors noted that analyses of patient blood samples could not be reproduced because of sample limitations. Pseudoprogression appeared unrelated to alterations in the top peripheral T cell clonotypes detected by TCRB sequencing. Across multiple MHC alleles, vaccine-induced immune responses were seen in around 93% of patients.

Here the chain combines TRBV10-3 and TRBJ1-5; the D gene is perhaps TRBD1, from 5 matching bases. The receptor's source is a man in his fifties with glioma. The sequenced sample was PBMCs, obtained from a glioma patient whose treatment included an IDH1 peptide vaccine. The CDR3 corresponds to CAISEQQGQPQHF. The DNA sequence is as follows: TGTGCCATCAGTGAGCAGCAGGGACAGCCCCAGCATTTT.